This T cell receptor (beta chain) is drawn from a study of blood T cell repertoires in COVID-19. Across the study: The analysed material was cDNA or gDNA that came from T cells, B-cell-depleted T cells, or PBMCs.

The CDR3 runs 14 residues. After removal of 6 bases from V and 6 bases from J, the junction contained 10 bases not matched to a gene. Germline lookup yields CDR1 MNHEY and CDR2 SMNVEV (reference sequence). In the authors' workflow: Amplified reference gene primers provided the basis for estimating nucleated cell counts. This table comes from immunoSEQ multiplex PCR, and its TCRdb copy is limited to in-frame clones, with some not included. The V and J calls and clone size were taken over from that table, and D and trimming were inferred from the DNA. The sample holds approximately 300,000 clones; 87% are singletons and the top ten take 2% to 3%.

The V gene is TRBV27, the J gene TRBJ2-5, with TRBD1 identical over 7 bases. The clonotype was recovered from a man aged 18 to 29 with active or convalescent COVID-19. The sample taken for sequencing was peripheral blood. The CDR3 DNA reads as TGTGCCAGCAGCCCGACAGGGAGCCGAAAGACCCAGTACTTC. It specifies CASSPTGSRKTQYF.